This TCR beta chain is from a study of T cell responses to AZD1222 COVID-19 vaccine. Sequencing was performed with immunoSEQ multiplex PCR; in TCRdb, only in-frame clones are kept and a portion is missing. The sample lists some 100,000 clones, approximately 91% occurring once. CDR1 LNHDA and CDR2 SQIVND come from the germline V gene (reference sequence). This CDR3 spans 14 amino acids. V lost 7 bases and J 6 bases, leaving 16 bases between the germline ends. Study-wide results and limits: Donors were mostly white British, more females; clonal diversity possibly underestimated. Repertoire sampling occurred only after the peak T cell response.

This clone occurred many times. What it binds is not known. This clonotype was obtained from an adult in good health. The genes are TRBV19 and TRBJ1-5; D not resolved. Sequencing used peripheral blood, obtained on day 0 of AZD1222 vaccination. The CDR3 is CASMGKGTFQPQHF. CDR3 sequence (DNA): TGTGCCAGTATGGGGAAAGGAACATTTCAGCCCCAGCATTTT.